A single sample is the source of the 20 T cell receptor beta chains below, sequenced in a study of cytomegalovirus exposure and HLA in healthy donors. The primer mix had 60 Vbeta and 13 Jbeta primers. Measured with immunoSEQ multiplex PCR; TCRdb has only the in-frame clones, and not every one. The sample includes 100,000 to 150,000 clones, roughly four fifths of them seen just once. Source material: PBMCs. These receptors were collected from a man younger than 35 in good health and CMV-seronegative.

The rearrangement uses TRBV4-1 and TRBJ2-7; D gene unclear. The CDR3 consists of 15 residues. The V end was cut by 2 bases, the J end by 3 bases, with 14 bases between. The V gene's germline CDR1 is MGHRA and CDR2 YSYEKL. CDR3 in amino acids: CASSQFPTRNYEQYF. CDR3 bases: TGCGCCAGCAGCCAATTCCCGACAAGGAACTACGAGCAGTACTTC.

J is TRBJ1-1 and V is TRBV15; 8 nucleotides align to TRBD1. Germline CDR1 is LNHNV and CDR2 is YYDKDF (reference sequence). The CDR3 loop spans 14 amino acids. Trimming took 4 bases from V and 0 from J; bases not matched to a gene: 1. CDR3 sequence reads: CATSKDRVNTEAFF. DNA for the CDR3: TGTGCCACCAGCAAGGACAGGGTGAACACTGAAGCTTTCTTT.

The chain employs TRBV5-4 and TRBJ1-2; D not resolved. The CDR3 extends over 13 amino acids. The ends were cut back, 4 bases at V and 3 bases at J, with 10 bases in the middle. Germline CDR1 SGHNT, CDR2 YYREEE (reference sequence). CDR3 DNA sequence: TGTGCCAGCAGCCAGACCCGGGACTATGGCTACACCTTC. It is translated as CASSQTRDYGYTF.

This clone occurred once. The chain combines TRBV6-5 with TRBJ1-2, with 9 bases aligning to TRBD1. The CDR3 has 13 amino acids. CDR1 is MNHEY, CDR2 SVGAGI, per germline. J was trimmed by 4 bases and V by 6 bases; bases with no gene match: 3. The CDR3 DNA reads as TGTGCCAGCAGACCGACAGGGGGCTATGGCTACACCTTC. Amino acids: CASRPTGGYGYTF.

This clone was counted ten times or more. The chain carries TRBV7-3 and TRBJ2-1, with 7 bases matching TRBD1. This CDR3 is built from 13 residues. The junction had 3 bases not matched to a gene; V was cut back by 5 bases and J by 5 bases. The germline CDR1 and CDR2 sequences are SGHTA and FQGTGA. This CDR3 is CASSPTGDNEQFF. The CDR3 DNA is TGTGCCAGCAGCCCCACAGGGGACAATGAGCAGTTCTTC.

This clone was observed a few times. The chain combines TRBV7-3 with TRBJ2-1; TRBD2 is a possible D gene (7 bases). Trimming cost V 5 bases and J 12 bases, with 20 bases left between them. The CDR3 consists of 14 residues. The germline gives CDR1 SGHTA, CDR2 FQGTGA. CDR3: CASSLGGGPGRQFF. CDR3 sequence (DNA): TGTGCCAGCAGCCTAGGCGGGGGCCCTGGGCGGCAGTTCTTC.

The chain carries TRBV18 and TRBJ2-1, with TRBD1 matching over 7 bases. The J segment lost 5 bases and the V segment lost 3 bases, leaving 7 bases of the junction unmatched. CDR3 size: 15 residues. The germline gives CDR1 KGHSH, CDR2 LQKENI. CDR3 bases: TGTGCCAGCTCACCGCTACAGGGGACGGACAATGAGCAGTTCTTC. It specifies CASSPLQGTDNEQFF. Complete variable domain (other parts from reference TRBV18 and TRBJ2-1): NAGVMQNPRHLVRRRGQEARLRCSPMKGHSHVYWYRQLPEEGLKFMVYLQKENIIDESGMPKERFSAEFPKEGPSILRIQQVVRGDSAAYFCASSPLQGTDNEQFFGPGTRLTVL.

The chain joins TRBV29-1 to TRBJ1-1; a possible D gene is TRBD1 (5 bases). V lost 1 base and J 10 bases, leaving 16 bases between the germline ends. CDR1 and CDR2 (germline): SQVTM, ANQGSEA. The CDR3 is 13 residues long. The CDR3 region has the DNA TGCAGCGTTGAAGGGGGGAGGGGCCGTAGAGCTTTCTTT. The encoded protein is CSVEGGRGRRAFF.

The genes are TRBV9 and TRBJ1-2; D is ambiguous. The germline V gene encodes CDR1 SGDLS and CDR2 YYNGEE. This CDR3 is 13 amino acids long. V was clipped by 1 base and J by 6 bases, with 10 bases between them. This chain's CDR3 is CASSVRNRDGYTF. The CDR3 DNA follows: TGTGCCAGCAGCGTAAGAAACAGAGATGGCTACACCTTC. The full variable domain, its missing parts supplied by reference TRBV9 and TRBJ1-2, is DSGVTQTPKHLITATGQRVTLRCSPRSGDLSVYWYQQSLDQGLQFLIQYYNGEERAKGNILERFSAQQFPDLHSELNLSSLELGDSALYFCASSVRNRDGYTFGSGTRLTVV.

The V call is TRBV6-5, the J call TRBJ2-5; TRBD2 agrees at 8 bases. Losses at the gene ends were 2 bases for V and 5 bases for J; bases not matched to a gene: 7. The CDR3 sequence is 15 residues long. The germline gives CDR1 MNHEY, CDR2 SVGAGI. The CDR3 loop is CASSYDRGGRETQYF. The CDR3 nucleotides are TGTGCCAGCAGTTACGATCGGGGGGGTAGGGAGACCCAGTACTTC.

J is TRBJ1-1 and V is TRBV18; 10 nucleotides line up with TRBD1. This CDR3 has 17 amino acids. The germline V gene encodes CDR1 KGHSH and CDR2 LQKENI. Trimming removed 2 bases from V and 0 bases from J; junction bases left unmatched: 6. The CDR3 DNA reads TGTGCCAGCTCACCAACTGGGACAGGGGTCATGAACACTGAAGCTTTCTTT. Its protein product is CASSPTGTGVMNTEAFF.

The chain uses TRBV4-1 and TRBJ2-1; TRBD2 matches 9 bases. Germline values: CDR1 MGHRA, CDR2 YSYEKL. Trimming removed 0 bases from V and 6 bases from J; junction bases left unmatched: 6. CDR3 length equals 16 residues. CDR3 amino acids: CASSQEPWRGGNEQFF. As DNA, the CDR3 is TGCGCCAGCAGCCAAGAGCCATGGCGGGGGGGCAATGAGCAGTTCTTC.

The gene calls are TRBV5-6 and TRBJ1-5; 7 bases map to TRBD1. The CDR3 is 16 amino acids. Trimming cost V 4 bases and J 4 bases; bases outside gene matches: 11. CDR1 is SGHDT and CDR2 is YYEEEE in the germline V gene. The CDR3 sequence: CASSLRQGPRNQPQHF. The CDR3 DNA sequence: TGTGCCAGCAGCCTAAGACAGGGACCTAGGAATCAGCCCCAGCATTTT.

This clone was seen a single time. This rearrangement joins TRBV9 to TRBJ1-1, with 9 bases identical to TRBD1. CDR3 length: 15 residues. The V segment lost 3 bases and the J segment 7 bases; nucleotides outside the gene matches: 10. The germline CDR1 and CDR2 sequences are SGDLS and YYNGEE. In nucleotides, the CDR3 is TGTGCCAGCAGCGAACTACAGGGGGCGCTTGATGAAGCTTTCTTT. Amino acids: CASSELQGALDEAFF.

This clone has just a few counts. The chain is built from TRBV13 and TRBJ2-1; 11 nucleotides line up with TRBD1. Germline loops: CDR1 PRHDT, CDR2 FYEKMQ (reference sequence). Germline trimming cut 1 base from V and 6 bases from J; bases unmatched to any gene: 8. There are 17 residues in the CDR3. The chain's CDR3 is CASSLALGQGARNEQFF. The CDR3, as DNA: TGTGCCAGCAGCTTAGCCTTAGGACAGGGGGCACGCAATGAGCAGTTCTTC.

V gene TRBV11-2 combines with J gene TRBJ2-1; TRBD2 matches at 9 bases. Germline V gene sequence: CDR1 SGHAT, CDR2 FQNNGV. There are 18 residues in the CDR3. Germline trimming cut 5 bases from V and 0 bases from J; bases unmatched to any gene: 11. CDR3 nucleotide sequence: TGTGCCAGCAGCCCTACCAGGAGCGGGGGGAGCTCCTACAATGAGCAGTTCTTC. Translating gives CASSPTRSGGSSYNEQFF.

This rearrangement joins TRBV5-1 to TRBJ1-2; a weak D match, TRBD1 (5 bases). The V and J ends lost 0 bases and 3 bases respectively, with 12 bases between them. The CDR3 loop spans 15 amino acids. Germline CDR1 and CDR2: SGHRS and YFSETQ. In nucleotides, the CDR3 is TGCGCCAGCAGCTTGGATCCGGGGGGGGACTATGGCTACACCTTC. Protein: CASSLDPGGDYGYTF.

The genes are TRBV29-1 and TRBJ2-7, with D tentatively TRBD2 (5 bases). The germline gives CDR1 SQVTM, CDR2 ANQGSEA. The CDR3 extends over 15 amino acids. The V end lost 5 bases, the J end lost 1 base, and 18 bases lay between the germline ends. CDR3 protein: CSVQVLYGDSYEQYF. Written as DNA, the CDR3 is TGCAGCGTTCAGGTCTTATACGGGGATTCCTACGAGCAGTACTTC.

J is TRBJ2-1 and V is TRBV9; D gene unclear. The V gene's germline CDR1 is SGDLS and CDR2 YYNGEE. The CDR3 contains 14 residues. Trimming pared 3 bases from V and 0 bases from J, leaving 7 bases between. The CDR3 region has the DNA TGTGCCAGCAGCGATGGCTCCTCCTACAATGAGCAGTTCTTC. Amino acids: CASSDGSSYNEQFF.

V gene TRBV5-1 combines with J gene TRBJ1-1, with 8 bases that match TRBD1. Germline V gene lookup returns CDR1 SGHRS and CDR2 YFSETQ. The CDR3 consists of 18 residues. V lost 0 bases and J lost 4; bases outside the gene matches: 14. CDR3 in amino acids: CASSLAGGQVLRGTEAFF. In DNA form, the CDR3 reads TGCGCCAGCAGCTTGGCCGGGGGACAGGTCCTGAGGGGCACTGAAGCTTTCTTT.